This T cell receptor beta chain was identified during a study of blood T cell repertoires in COVID-19. About the research overall: There were acute and convalescent COVID-19 samples, and they came from the United States, Italy and Spain.

The ends were cut back, 4 bases at V and 1 base at J, with 16 bases in the middle. The CDR3 is 16 residues long. CDR1 SGHDN and CDR2 FVKESK come from the germline V gene. Authors' analysis steps: Reference gene primers were amplified, and this amplification served to estimate nucleated cell counts. The data were produced by immunoSEQ multiplex PCR, yet TCRdb's version contains in-frame clones alone and is incomplete. That table is the source of V, J and clone size, and D and trimming were worked out from the DNA. The sample comprises about 250,000 clones, around 85% of which are singletons, and 8.9% rests with the top ten.

The chain is built from TRBV14 and TRBJ1-1; D might be TRBD1 (6 bases). Sequencing input: peripheral blood. The TCR was taken from a man aged 80 or over with acute or convalescent COVID-19. The CDR3: CASSLWDTSKNTEAFF. The DNA of the CDR3 is TGTGCCAGCAGCCTGTGGGACACTTCTAAGAACACTGAAGCTTTCTTT.